This TCR beta chain appears in the sequencing data of a study of blood T cell repertoires in COVID-19. The overall study: Samples representing acute and convalescent COVID-19 were sourced from the United States, Italy and Spain. PBMCs, B-cell-depleted T cells, or T cells were the source of the cDNA or gDNA that made up the material.

Source study methods: Amplification with reference gene primers provided the estimates of nucleated cell counts. TCRdb's copy holds only in-frame clones and misses some; the assay was immunoSEQ multiplex PCR. The DNA was the basis for D and trimming; V, J and clone size are from that table. The sample has 100,000 or so clones; 80% to 95% are singletons. The CDR3 extends over 13 amino acids. The germline V gene has CDR1 LNHDA and CDR2 SQIVND (reference sequence). The junction had 9 bases not matched to a gene; V was cut back by 9 bases and J by 7 bases. Material for sequencing was peripheral blood. The sequence derives from a man in his 70s with acute or convalescent COVID-19. The J gene is TRBJ1-2, the V gene TRBV19, with TRBD1 matching 9 bases. CDR3: CASTGGAYGGYTF. The CDR3 nucleotides read TGTGCCAGCACAGGGGGCGCCTATGGTGGCTACACCTTC.